This T cell receptor beta chain emerged from a study of T cells after yellow fever vaccination. About the study: SMART-Seq v4 Ultra Low Input prepared the low-cell-number fractions. Study-level results: A weaker but faster secondary response was observed, peaking on day 5 versus 15. Booster samples showed a return of most primary-vaccination clones (roughly 96% CD4, 88% CD8).

V was trimmed by 2 bases and J by 0 bases, leaving 11 bases between them. The CDR3 loop spans 15 amino acids. Germline V gene sequence: CDR1 MGHDK, CDR2 SYGVNS. Note on this clonotype: Its specificity is unknown.

As TCR cDNA was made by 5'RACE template switching, a universal primer site and UMIs were added. Each CDR3 protein is one row after TCRdb ran MiXCR on the 5' RACE reads. The sample carries 400,000 or so distinct CDR3 sequences, 11% recorded once. The source is a man aged 18 to 35 who received the YFV17D yellow fever vaccine. The V call is TRBV25-1, the J call TRBJ2-7; possibly TRBD2 for D (6 bases). The specimen comprised PBMCs, sampled on the day of the first yellow fever vaccination. The CDR3 sequence: CASSEGWGDSYEQYF. CDR3 DNA: TGTGCCAGCAGTGAAGGATGGGGGGACTCCTACGAGCAGTACTTC.